These T cell receptor beta chains were read from a single sample in a study of graft-versus-host responses after intestinal transplantation. No cognate antigen is known for these TCRs. Method: immunoSEQ multiplex PCR; TCRdb's copy keeps in-frame clones and lacks some. This sample has about 92,000 clones, with about 93% found just once. The sequencing here drew on unstimulated CD8+ T cells sorted from spleen or lymph node cells, taken before intestinal transplant. All receptors derive from a human donor who received an intestinal transplant. Each CDR3 is given with its conserved first and last residue. Each record gives: J gene, clone size, D gene, V gene, CDR3 DNA, CDR3 protein. The D gene is left open where the match is weak. Some rows have no size entry. The others give once, few or many, or a class for an expanded clone.

>TRBJ2-3|NA|NA|TRBV15
TGTGCCACCAGCAGCTCTCGACCCACAGATACGCAGTATTTT
CATSSSRPTDTQYF
>TRBJ1-2|NA|NA|TRBV4-1
TGCGCCAGCAGCCAAGACCAGGGACGGAATTATGGCAGCTACACCTTC
CASSQDQGRNYGSYTF
>TRBJ1-3|few|NA|TRBV7-9
TGTGCCAGCAGCTTCCACGACTCTGGAAACACCATATATTTT
CASSFHDSGNTIYF
>TRBJ2-1|NA|NA|TRBV28
TGTGCCAGCAGTTTGGGCCCCCGGACAGCCGTCTCCTACAATGAGCAGTTCTTC
CASSLGPRTAVSYNEQFF
>TRBJ1-4|NA|TRBD1|TRBV9
TGTGCCAGCAGCGGGACAGGGTACCGGGATGGAACTAATGAAAAACTGTTTTTT
CASSGTGYRDGTNEKLFF
>TRBJ2-7|NA|TRBD1|TRBV7-2
TGTGCCAGCAGCTTACAGGGGGACGGCTACGAGCAGTACTTC
CASSLQGDGYEQYF
>TRBJ2-3|NA|NA|TRBV13
TGTGCCAGCAGCGACATCTATGATCGAAATACGCAGTATTTT
CASSDIYDRNTQYF
>TRBJ2-3|NA|TRBD2|TRBV9
TGTGCCAGCAGCGTTAGCGGGGCTAGCACAGATACGCAGTATTTT
CASSVSGASTDTQYF
>TRBJ1-6|NA|TRBD1|TRBV23-1
TGCGCCAGCAGTCAATCGACAGGGTATAATTCACCCCTCCACTTT
CASSQSTGYNSPLHF
>TRBJ1-1|NA|NA|TRBV2
TGTGCCAGCAGTGAGGGGGTAGAGACTGAAGCTTTCTTT
CASSEGVETEAFF
>TRBJ2-7|NA|TRBD2|TRBV19
TGTGCCAGTAGTATGGTCTCGGCTAGCGGGCCTAGCTCCTACGAGCAGTACTTC
CASSMVSASGPSSYEQYF
>TRBJ1-5|NA|NA|TRBV7-6
TGTGCCAGCAGCGCCGAGCACGATAGCAATCAGCCCCAGCATTTT
CASSAEHDSNQPQHF